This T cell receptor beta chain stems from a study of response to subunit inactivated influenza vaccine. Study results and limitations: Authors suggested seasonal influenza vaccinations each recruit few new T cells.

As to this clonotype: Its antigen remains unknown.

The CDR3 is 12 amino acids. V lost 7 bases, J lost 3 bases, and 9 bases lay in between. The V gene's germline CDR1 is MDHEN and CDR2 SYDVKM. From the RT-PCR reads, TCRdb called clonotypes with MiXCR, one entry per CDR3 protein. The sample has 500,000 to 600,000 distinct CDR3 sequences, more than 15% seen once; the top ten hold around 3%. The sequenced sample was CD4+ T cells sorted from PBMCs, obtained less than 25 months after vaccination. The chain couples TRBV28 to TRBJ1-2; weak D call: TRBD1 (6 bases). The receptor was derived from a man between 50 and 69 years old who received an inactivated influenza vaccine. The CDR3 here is CASKQGDYGYTF. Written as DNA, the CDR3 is TGTGCCAGCAAACAGGGCGACTATGGCTACACCTTC.